This is a list of T cell receptor beta chains from one sample in a study of OX40 agonist ivuxolimab in advanced cancers. Clones were sequenced by immunoSEQ multiplex PCR, and TCRdb holds only the in-frame ones, with some missing. This table holds about 20,000 clones, around 77% found once. The specimen comprised CD4+ or CD8+ T cells sorted from blood, sampled in a trial of the OX40 agonist ivuxolimab. Every receptor here comes from an adult with an advanced solid tumor such as melanoma, head and neck, liver or kidney cancer. The CDR3 runs from the conserved cysteine through the conserved F or W. A D gene is named only where the DNA matches it firmly. For some rows the clone size is stated as once, few or many, or as a class when expanded; others skip it.

size	D	V	J	DNA	CDR3
once	TRBD1	TRBV14	TRBJ2-5	TGTGCCAGCAGCCAAGATTCACAGGGGGAAGAGACCCAGTACTTC	CASSQDSQGEETQYF
-	-	TRBV19	TRBJ2-7	TGTGCCAGTCAACCGGGAGAGGGTCCTGGTTACGAGCAGTACTTC	CASQPGEGPGYEQYF
-	TRBD2	TRBV2	TRBJ2-1	TGTGCCAGCAAAGACGGGGGGAATGAGCAGTTCTTC	CASKDGGNEQFF
-	-	TRBV27	TRBJ2-1	TGTGCCAGCAGTTTCCTCACGAACAATGAGCAGTTCTTC	CASSFLTNNEQFF
-	-	TRBV6-1	TRBJ2-2	TGTGCCAGCGGTATCGGGGAGCTGTTTTTT	CASGIGELFF
-	TRBD1	TRBV27	TRBJ1-2	TGTGCCAGCGGGCAGGCGGGACAGGGGATGTCCTATGGCTACACCTTC	CASGQAGQGMSYGYTF
-	-	TRBV27	TRBJ2-6	TGTGCCAGCAGTGTGTTACCCCTGGGTAGTGGGGCCAACGTCCTGACTTTC	CASSVLPLGSGANVLTF
-	-	TRBV7-2	TRBJ2-7	TGTGCCAGCAGCTTAGGGAGCTACGAGCAGTACTTC	CASSLGSYEQYF
-	-	TRBV6-4	TRBJ1-1	TGTGCCAGCAGAGACAGCTCCCGGGGCACTGAAGCTTTCTTT	CASRDSSRGTEAFF
-	-	TRBV9	TRBJ2-1	TGTGCCAGCAGCCCCCACTGGGGGGTTAGCTCCTACAATGAGCAGTTCTTC	CASSPHWGVSSYNEQFF
-	-	TRBV7-9	TRBJ1-1	TGTGCCAGCAGCTTCCCTGGGAACACTGAAGCTTTCTTT	CASSFPGNTEAFF
-	TRBD1	TRBV29-1	TRBJ1-1	TGCAGCGTCGATCCGGGACAGGGACTAGCGAACACTGAAGCTTTCTTT	CSVDPGQGLANTEAFF